A single sample is the source of the 27 T cell receptor beta chains below, sequenced in a study of Graves' ophthalmopathy and Graves' hyperthyroidism. From RNA, the CDR3 regions of TCR beta chains were amplified and sequenced. RT-PCR was first run with HTBI primers, then multiplex PCR in a second round. TCRdb recomputed calls from the multiplex PCR reads with MiXCR, one row per CDR3 protein. The data show some 390,000 distinct CDR3 sequences, about 17% seen once. Sequenced material: peripheral blood. All receptors come from a woman in her late teens or twenties with Graves' ophthalmopathy.

This clonotype appeared many times. V gene TRBV6-1 combines with J gene TRBJ1-6, with TRBD1 matching 8 bases. V gave up 7 bases and J gave up 10 bases; unmatched junction bases: 9. The CDR3 length is 14 residues. The germline V gene has CDR1 MNHNS and CDR2 SASEGT. The CDR3 loop reads CASTLRTGQSPLHF. CDR3 bases: TGTGCCAGCACCCTGAGGACAGGGCAGTCACCCCTCCACTTT.

As concerns this clonotype: A read error is possible here, since a much larger clone lies one base away. The chain combines TRBV28 with TRBJ2-4; 8 nucleotides align to TRBD1. The germline V gene encodes CDR1 MDHEN and CDR2 SYDVKM. CDR3 length equals 13 residues. V lost 9 bases, J lost 2 bases, and 3 bases stayed unmatched. The DNA for the CDR3 is TGTGCCAGTAGACAGGGGACCAAAAACATTCAGTACTTC. It is translated as CASRQGTKNIQYF.

In this sample, this clonotype turned up many times. This chain uses TRBV15 with TRBJ1-1; the D is unclear. CDR1 and CDR2 from the germline V gene are LNHNV and YYDKDF (reference sequence). V shed 0 bases and J shed 0 bases, with 11 bases lying between them. This CDR3 contains 16 residues. CDR3 region: CATSRDRARMNTEAFF. The CDR3 nucleotides read TGTGCCACCAGCAGAGATAGGGCCAGAATGAACACTGAAGCTTTCTTT. The full variable domain, its missing parts supplied by reference TRBV15 and TRBJ1-1, is DAMVIQNPRYQVTQFGKPVTLSCSQTLNHNVMYWYQQKSSQAPKLLFHYYDKDFNNEADTPDNFQSRRPNTSFCFLDIRSPGLGDTAMYLCATSRDRARMNTEAFFGQGTRLTVV.

This chain joins TRBV28 and TRBJ1-5, with D tentatively TRBD1 (5 bases). V gave up 7 bases and J gave up 6 bases, with 16 bases separating them. Germline assignment: CDR1 MDHEN and CDR2 SYDVKM. The CDR3 has 14 residues. The CDR3 protein is CASKEAGGSQPQHF. The CDR3 DNA is TGTGCCAGCAAAGAGGCGGGGGGGTCTCAGCCCCAGCATTTT.

This clonotype was recorded many times. The chain combines TRBV7-9 with TRBJ1-1; D is ambiguous. V lost 2 bases, J lost 1 base, and 5 bases lay in between. CDR3 length equals 13 residues. The germline V gene encodes CDR1 SEHNR and CDR2 FQNEAQ (reference sequence). This chain's CDR3 is CASSLPGNTEAFF. Written as DNA, the CDR3 is TGTGCCAGCAGCTTACCAGGGAACACTGAAGCTTTCTTT.

The chain is built from TRBV4-2 and TRBJ2-2, with D uncertain. The CDR3 has 16 residues. Trimming removed 0 bases at V and 6 bases at J, with 14 bases between. Germline V CDR1 and CDR2: LGHNA, YNFKEQ. CDR3 sequence: CASSQDIPLNAGELFF. The CDR3 DNA sequence: TGTGCCAGCAGCCAAGATATCCCACTCAACGCCGGGGAGCTGTTTTTT.

This clonotype occurred many times. The V call is TRBV7-8, the J call TRBJ2-7; TRBD1 agrees at 7 bases. Germline V gives CDR1 SGHVS, CDR2 FQNEAQ. This CDR3 is 17 amino acids long. The trim removed 2 bases at V and 2 bases at J, leaving 12 bases unmatched. CDR3 in amino acids: CASSLSGTGTAAYEQYF. The CDR3 DNA is TGTGCCAGCAGCTTATCCGGAACCGGGACAGCCGCCTACGAGCAGTACTTC.

The rearrangement uses TRBV28 and TRBJ2-4; 10 nucleotides agree with TRBD1. The germline V gene encodes CDR1 MDHEN and CDR2 SYDVKM. Trimming at V came to 3 bases and at J to 8 bases, leaving 4 bases not matched to a gene. This CDR3 is built from 14 residues. CDR3 sequence (DNA): TGTGCCAGCAGTTTCCTTGGACAGGGGGACATTCAGTACTTC. It codes for CASSFLGQGDIQYF.

This clonotype was detected ten times or more. J is TRBJ2-2 and V is TRBV7-8; the match to TRBD1 covers 9 bases. The CDR3 extends over 17 amino acids. CDR1 and CDR2 from the germline V gene are SGHVS and FQNEAQ. Germline trimming cut 2 bases from V and 0 bases from J; bases unmatched to any gene: 4. DNA of the CDR3: TGTGCCAGCAGCTTACTCCGGACAGGGGCGAACACCGGGGAGCTGTTTTTT. This sequence encodes CASSLLRTGANTGELFF.

This clonotype showed up many times. The J gene is TRBJ2-2, the V gene TRBV7-2; no clear D gene. V was cut by 6 bases and J by 1 base, with 9 bases left in between. Germline loops: CDR1 SGHTA, CDR2 FQGNSA. The CDR3 covers 14 residues. The CDR3 region is CASRIRMNTGELFF. As DNA, the CDR3 is TGTGCCAGCAGAATCCGGATGAACACCGGGGAGCTGTTTTTT.

There are many counts of this clonotype. The chain couples TRBV11-2 to TRBJ2-7; 8 bases align to TRBD2. This CDR3 region has 16 residues. Unmatched junction bases numbered 8, after V lost 0 bases and J lost 4 bases. The germline V gene encodes CDR1 SGHAT and CDR2 FQNNGV. The CDR3 coding sequence is TGTGCCAGCAGCTTAGATTCGGGAGGGCCTACGTACGAGCAGTACTTC. This gives the protein CASSLDSGGPTYEQYF. The full variable domain, with the rest looked up from reference TRBV11-2 and TRBJ2-7, is EAGVAQSPRYKIIEKRQSVAFWCNPISGHATLYWYQQILGQGPKLLIQFQNNGVVDDSQLPKDRFSAERLKGVDSTLKIQPAKLEDSAVYLCASSLDSGGPTYEQYFGPGTRLTVT.

This clonotype was observed at least ten times. The chain is built from TRBV18 and TRBJ1-1; D gene ambiguous. Trimming pared 5 bases from V and 8 bases from J, leaving 18 bases between. This CDR3 is 14 amino acids long. Germline V gene lookup returns CDR1 KGHSH and CDR2 LQKENI. The CDR3 is CASSAGQTLGEAFF. The DNA of the CDR3 is TGTGCCAGCTCAGCCGGCCAGACCCTGGGGGAAGCTTTCTTT.

There are a few counts of this clonotype. The chain couples TRBV12-3 or TRBV12-4 to TRBJ2-7; 7 bases are a match to TRBD2. J lost 3 bases, V lost 3 bases, and 8 bases had no gene match. The CDR3 contains 15 residues. CDR3 in amino acids: CASSFPGTTIYEQYF. The CDR3 nucleotides read TGTGCCAGCAGTTTCCCCGGGACTACTATCTACGAGCAGTACTTC.

This clonotype was counted only a few times. A junction boundary mismatches the germline segment, possibly from a read error. The rearrangement joins TRBV12-3 or TRBV12-4 to TRBJ1-2; maybe TRBD1 (5 bases). CDR3 length equals 13 residues. The CDR3 region is CASSADGGYEAAF. The CDR3, as DNA: TGTGCCAGCAGCGCGGACGGGGGGTACGAAGCGGCCTTC.

This clonotype was seen just once. The chain uses TRBV11-2 and TRBJ2-7; the D gene is possibly TRBD2 (6 bases). V was shortened by 5 bases and J by 5 bases, with 16 bases between the two germline ends. From germline, CDR1 is SGHAT and CDR2 FQNNGV. The CDR3 runs to 14 residues. The CDR3, as DNA: TGTGCCAGCAGCACACGGGAGCTAGGGGACGAGCAGTACTTC. It is translated as CASSTRELGDEQYF.

At least ten counts were recorded for this clonotype. The rearrangement uses TRBV20-1 and TRBJ2-2, with D possibly matching TRBD2 (5 bases). There are 15 residues in the CDR3. The germline CDR1 and CDR2 sequences are DFQATT and SNEGSKA (reference sequence). V lost 0 bases to trimming and J lost 2 bases, with 10 bases between them. The CDR3: CSARDPGKNTGELFF. CDR3 nucleotide sequence: TGCAGTGCTAGAGATCCCGGGAAAAACACCGGGGAGCTGTTTTTT.

This clonotype was counted many times. The chain joins TRBV6-5 to TRBJ1-5; D is unclear. The V and J ends lost 5 bases and 2 bases respectively, with 7 bases between them. Germline assignment: CDR1 MNHEY and CDR2 SVGAGI. The CDR3 sequence is 13 residues long. CDR3: CASSTSGNQPQHF. The CDR3 coding sequence is TGTGCCAGCAGTACATCGGGCAATCAGCCCCAGCATTTT.

The table lists this clonotype with many counts. This chain links TRBV7-2 with TRBJ1-2; possibly TRBD1 for D (6 bases). The V gene's germline CDR1 is SGHTA and CDR2 FQGNSA. V lost 2 bases, J lost 2 bases, and 12 bases lay in between. The CDR3 is 15 residues long. The CDR3 sequence: CASSLRHRENYGYTF. The CDR3 DNA follows: TGTGCCAGCAGCTTACGGCACAGGGAAAACTATGGCTACACCTTC.

This clonotype was counted between two and nine times. The junction and the germline gene differ at one end; a read error may be behind it. This rearrangement joins TRBV7-7 to TRBJ2-7; D call uncertain. CDR3 length equals 9 residues. Germline assignment: CDR1 SSHAT and CDR2 FNYEAQ (reference sequence). The CDR3 nucleotides read TGTGCTAGCAGCCAGCGCCCGTACTTC. As protein: CASSQRPYF.

This clonotype has a count of ten or more. The rearrangement uses TRBV7-9 and TRBJ2-7, with D possibly being TRBD1 (5 bases). Germline loops: CDR1 SEHNR, CDR2 FQNEAQ (reference sequence). V shed 4 bases and J shed 0 bases, with 16 bases lying between them. The CDR3 runs to 16 residues. CDR3 in DNA: TGTGCCAGCAGCTCCCCCGAAGGGGCCCGCTCCTACGAGCAGTACTTC. Encoded protein: CASSSPEGARSYEQYF.

The sample holds many counts of this clonotype. This rearrangement joins TRBV24-1 to TRBJ1-1; D call uncertain. Germline V gives CDR1 KGHDR, CDR2 SFDVKD. Trimming took off 7 bases at V and 8 bases at J, with 10 bases between the two ends. The CDR3 consists of 11 residues. DNA of the CDR3: TGTGCCACCAGGACGACGGACGAAGCTTTCTTT. This sequence encodes CATRTTDEAFF.

The rearrangement uses TRBV30 and TRBJ1-5, with D unclear. Germline values: CDR1 GTSNPN, CDR2 SVGIG (reference sequence). The CDR3 extends over 13 amino acids. V was trimmed by 1 base and J by 6 bases, leaving 10 bases between them. The CDR3 coding sequence is TGTGCCTGGAGTGGTGTAGGGCGTCAGCCCCAGCATTTT. Translating it yields CAWSGVGRQPQHF.

In its sample, this clonotype was seen many times. The gene calls are TRBV4-3 and TRBJ2-4; 10 bases map to TRBD1. Per germline, CDR1 LGHNA and CDR2 YSLEER. This CDR3 contains 13 residues. Trimming at V came to 0 bases and at J to 12 bases, leaving 2 bases not matched to a gene. CDR3 DNA sequence: TGCGCCAGCAGCCAAGATCGGGACAGGGGTCAGTACTTC. Translation: CASSQDRDRGQYF.

This clonotype was counted ten times or more. The chain carries TRBV6-1 and TRBJ2-2; D is possibly TRBD2 (6 bases). The CDR3 loop spans 14 amino acids. CDR1 is MNHNS and CDR2 is SASEGT in the germline V gene. Trimming stripped 0 bases from V and 7 bases from J, with 9 bases between. The CDR3 DNA is TGTGCCAGCAGTGAAGCCGGGGGTAACGGGGAGCTGTTTTTT. It encodes CASSEAGGNGELFF.

This clonotype was recorded at least ten times. The chain links TRBV11-2 to TRBJ1-2; 10 nucleotides match TRBD1. The germline CDR1 and CDR2 sequences are SGHAT and FQNNGV. This CDR3 spans 13 amino acids. Germline trimming cut 7 bases from V and 6 bases from J; bases unmatched to any gene: 5. This CDR3 is CASTRQGADGYTF. The DNA for the CDR3 is TGTGCCAGCACCAGACAGGGGGCGGATGGCTACACCTTC. The whole variable domain, remainder taken from reference TRBV11-2 and TRBJ1-2, is EAGVAQSPRYKIIEKRQSVAFWCNPISGHATLYWYQQILGQGPKLLIQFQNNGVVDDSQLPKDRFSAERLKGVDSTLKIQPAKLEDSAVYLCASTRQGADGYTFGSGTRLTVV.

The V and J genes are TRBV7-3 and TRBJ2-7, with 7 bases matching TRBD2. The V and J ends lost 1 base and 6 bases, in that order; junction bases with no gene match: 3. This CDR3 has 13 amino acids. CDR1 and CDR2 (germline): SGHTA, FQGTGA. DNA for the CDR3: TGTGCCAGCAGCTTAATGGGGAGGGGCGAGCAGTACTTC. It encodes CASSLMGRGEQYF. The whole variable domain, filled in from reference TRBV7-3 and TRBJ2-7, reads GAGVSQTPSNKVTEKGKYVELRCDPISGHTALYWYRQSLGQGPEFLIYFQGTGAADDSGLPNDRFFAVRPEGSVSTLKIQRTERGDSAVYLCASSLMGRGEQYFGPGTRLTVT.

V usage is TRBV7-3 and J usage is TRBJ1-6; TRBD1 is a possible D gene (5 bases). This CDR3 spans 13 amino acids. Germline lookup yields CDR1 SGHTA and CDR2 FQGTGA. V lost 2 bases and J 7 bases, leaving 6 bases between the germline ends. CDR3 amino acids: CASSLGANSPLHF. DNA for the CDR3: TGTGCCAGCAGCTTAGGGGCGAATTCACCCCTCCACTTT.